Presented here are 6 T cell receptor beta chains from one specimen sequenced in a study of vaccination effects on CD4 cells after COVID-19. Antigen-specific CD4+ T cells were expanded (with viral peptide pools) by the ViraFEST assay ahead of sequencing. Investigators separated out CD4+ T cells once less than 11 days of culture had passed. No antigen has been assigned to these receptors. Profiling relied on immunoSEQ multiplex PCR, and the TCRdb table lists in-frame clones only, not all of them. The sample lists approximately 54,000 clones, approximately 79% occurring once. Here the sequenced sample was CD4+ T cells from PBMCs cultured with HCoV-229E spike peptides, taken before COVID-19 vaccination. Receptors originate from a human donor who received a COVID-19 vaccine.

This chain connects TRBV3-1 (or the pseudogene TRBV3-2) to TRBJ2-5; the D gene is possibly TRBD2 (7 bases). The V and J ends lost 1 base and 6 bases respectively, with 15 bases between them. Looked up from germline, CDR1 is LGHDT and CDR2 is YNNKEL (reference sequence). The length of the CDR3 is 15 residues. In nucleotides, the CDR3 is TGTGCCAGCAGCCAAGGCCGAGGGGGGGTGCAGACCCAGTACTTC. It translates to CASSQGRGGVQTQYF.

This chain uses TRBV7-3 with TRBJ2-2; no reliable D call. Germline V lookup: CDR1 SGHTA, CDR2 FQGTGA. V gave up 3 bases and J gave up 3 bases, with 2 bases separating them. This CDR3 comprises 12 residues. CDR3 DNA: TGTGCCAGCAGCTTTGACACCGGGGAGCTGTTTTTT. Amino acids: CASSFDTGELFF.

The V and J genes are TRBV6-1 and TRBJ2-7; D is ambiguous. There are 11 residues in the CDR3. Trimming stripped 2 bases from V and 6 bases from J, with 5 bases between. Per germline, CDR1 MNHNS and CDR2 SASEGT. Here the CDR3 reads CASSEFSEQYV. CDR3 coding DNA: TGTGCCAGCAGTGAATTTAGCGAGCAGTACGTC.

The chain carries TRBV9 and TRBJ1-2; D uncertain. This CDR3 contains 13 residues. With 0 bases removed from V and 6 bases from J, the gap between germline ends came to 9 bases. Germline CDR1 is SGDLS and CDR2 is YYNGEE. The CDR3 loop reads CASSVVGKNGYTF. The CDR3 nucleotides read TGTGCCAGCAGCGTAGTCGGGAAGAATGGCTACACCTTC. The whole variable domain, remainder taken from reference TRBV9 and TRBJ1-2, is DSGVTQTPKHLITATGQRVTLRCSPRSGDLSVYWYQQSLDQGLQFLIQYYNGEERAKGNILERFSAQQFPDLHSELNLSSLELGDSALYFCASSVVGKNGYTFGSGTRLTVV.

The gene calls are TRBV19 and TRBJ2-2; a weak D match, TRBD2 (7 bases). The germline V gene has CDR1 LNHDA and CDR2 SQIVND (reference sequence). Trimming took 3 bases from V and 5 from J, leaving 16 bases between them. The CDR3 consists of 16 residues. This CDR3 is CASSIFRGADTGELFF. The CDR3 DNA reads TGTGCCAGTAGTATTTTCCGGGGGGCGGATACCGGGGAGCTGTTTTTT.

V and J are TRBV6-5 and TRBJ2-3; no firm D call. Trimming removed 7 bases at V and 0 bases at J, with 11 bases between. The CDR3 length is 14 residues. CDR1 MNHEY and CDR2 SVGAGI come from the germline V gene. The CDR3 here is CASILQLSTDTQYF. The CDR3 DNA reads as TGTGCCAGCATATTACAGCTTAGCACAGATACGCAGTATTTT.